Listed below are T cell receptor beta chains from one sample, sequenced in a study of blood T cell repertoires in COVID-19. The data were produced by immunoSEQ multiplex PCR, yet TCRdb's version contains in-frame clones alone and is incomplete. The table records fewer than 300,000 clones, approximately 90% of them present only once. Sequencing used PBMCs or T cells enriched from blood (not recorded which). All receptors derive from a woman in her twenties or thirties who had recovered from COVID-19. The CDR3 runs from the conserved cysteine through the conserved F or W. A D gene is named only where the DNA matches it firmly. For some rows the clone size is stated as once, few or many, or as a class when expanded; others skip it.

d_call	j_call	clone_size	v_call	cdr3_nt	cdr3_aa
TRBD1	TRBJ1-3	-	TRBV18	TGTGCCAGCTCACCAGCCGCTGGGACAGGGGCTGGAAACACCATATATTTT	CASSPAAGTGAGNTIYF
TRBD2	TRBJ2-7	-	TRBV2	TGTGCCAGCAGGCCAAGGACTAGCGGGAGGGTATACGAGCAGTACTTC	CASRPRTSGRVYEQYF
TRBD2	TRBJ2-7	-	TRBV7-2	TGTGCCAGCAGCTTAGCGTCAGAGCGGGAGGGCTTCTACGAGCAGTACTTC	CASSLASEREGFYEQYF
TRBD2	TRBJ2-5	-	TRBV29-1	TGCAGCGCCGGGGGAGGGGAGGGAGAGACCCAGTACTTC	CSAGGGEGETQYF
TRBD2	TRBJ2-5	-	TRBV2	TGTGCCAGCAGTGAAACTAGCGGGGGGACCCAGTACTTC	CASSETSGGTQYF
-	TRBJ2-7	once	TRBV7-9	TGTGCCAGCAGCCCAAATACTTACGAGCAGTACTTC	CASSPNTYEQYF
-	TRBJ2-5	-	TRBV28	TGTGCCAGCGCAATTAGTTGGGAGACCCAGTACTTC	CASAISWETQYF
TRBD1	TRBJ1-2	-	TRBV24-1	TGTGCCACCAGTGGGGGGGACAGGGGGTCCTATGGCTACACCTTC	CATSGGDRGSYGYTF
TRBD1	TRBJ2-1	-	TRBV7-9	TGTGCCAGCAGCCGGGACAGCTCCTACAATGAGCAGTTCTTC	CASSRDSSYNEQFF
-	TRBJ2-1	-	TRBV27	TGTGCCAGCAGCCTGAGGACTGGGAATGAGCAGTTCTTC	CASSLRTGNEQFF
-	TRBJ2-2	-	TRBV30	TGTGCCCAACTGGTGAACACCGGGGAGCTGTTTTTT	CAQLVNTGELFF
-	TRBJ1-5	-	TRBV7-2	TGTGCCAGCAGCTTAGCGGAGGATTATAGCAATCAGCCCCAGCATTTT	CASSLAEDYSNQPQHF
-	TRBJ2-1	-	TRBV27	TGTGCCAGCAGTCCTCAAAAGCCTTCCTACAATGAGCAGTTCTTC	CASSPQKPSYNEQFF
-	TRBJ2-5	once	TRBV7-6	TGTGCCAGCAGCTCCCGGGGTAGCGGCAACTTAAAAGAGACCCAGTACTTC	CASSSRGSGNLKETQYF
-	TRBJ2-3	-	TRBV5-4	TGTGCCAGCAGCTTGGGGGGAACAGGGCGAGTCACAGATACGCAGTATTTT	CASSLGGTGRVTDTQYF
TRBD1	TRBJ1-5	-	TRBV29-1	TGCAGCGTACCGGGACAGGACGGGCAGCCCCAGCATTTT	CSVPGQDGQPQHF
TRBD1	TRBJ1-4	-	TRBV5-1	TGCGCCAGCAGCTTACAGACAGGGAGTAATGAAAAACTGTTTTTT	CASSLQTGSNEKLFF
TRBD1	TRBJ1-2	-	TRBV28	TGTGCCAGCAGTTCCGGGACAGGGGCCGTCTATGGCTACACCTTC	CASSSGTGAVYGYTF
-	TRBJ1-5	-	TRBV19	TGTGCCAGTAGTACCTACTCCGGGACAACCAGCAATCAGCCCCAGCATTTT	CASSTYSGTTSNQPQHF
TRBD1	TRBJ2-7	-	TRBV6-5	TGTGCCAGCAGCCCCGGGACAGGGGACCGCTACGAGCAGTACTTC	CASSPGTGDRYEQYF
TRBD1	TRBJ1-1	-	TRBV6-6	TGTGCCAGCAGAGATAGACAGGGAAGGACTGAAGCTTTCTTT	CASRDRQGRTEAFF
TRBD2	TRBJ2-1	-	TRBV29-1	TGCAGCGTTGGGGGACTAGCGGGTAACAATGAGCAGTTCTTC	CSVGGLAGNNEQFF
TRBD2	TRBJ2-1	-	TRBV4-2	TGTGCCAGCAGCCAAAGGGGTCGGGAGGGCGGTGAGCAGTTCTTC	CASSQRGREGGEQFF
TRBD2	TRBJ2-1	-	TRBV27	TGTGCCAGCAGACGGATAGCGGGAGGCCTGGATGAGCAGTTCTTC	CASRRIAGGLDEQFF
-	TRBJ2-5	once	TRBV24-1	TGTGCCACCAGTGATTTGGCGAACAAATTCGGGGTTCCAGAGACCCAGTACTTC	CATSDLANKFGVPETQYF
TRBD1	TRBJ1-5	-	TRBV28	TGTGCCAGCGCCGGGGCAGGGGGCTTGAGCAATCAGCCCCAGCATTTT	CASAGAGGLSNQPQHF
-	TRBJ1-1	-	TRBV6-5	TGTGCCAGCAGTTATCGGAACAGGGCCACTGAAGCTTTCTTT	CASSYRNRATEAFF
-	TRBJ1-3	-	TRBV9	TGTGCCAGCAGCGACAGGGGAAACACCATATATTTT	CASSDRGNTIYF
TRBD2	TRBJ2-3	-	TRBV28	TGTGCCAGCAGCGCGACGGGACTAGCTAGCACAGATACGCAGTATTTT	CASSATGLASTDTQYF
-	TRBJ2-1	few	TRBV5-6	TGTGCCAGCGAAACTACTCATCGCAATGAGCAGTTCTTC	CASETTHRNEQFF
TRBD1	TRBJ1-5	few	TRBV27	TGTGCCAGCAGCTCGGACAGGGTGGCCGGTCAGCCCCAGCATTTT	CASSSDRVAGQPQHF
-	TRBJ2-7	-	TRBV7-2	TGTGCCAGCAGTGAAGGGGGCTCCTACGAGCAGTACTTC	CASSEGGSYEQYF
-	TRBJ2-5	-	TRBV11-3	TGTGCCAGCAGCTTTTCCGGAGAGACCCAGTACTTC	CASSFSGETQYF
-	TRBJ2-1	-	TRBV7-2	TGTGCCAGCAGCCCAGAGGCCCAACCCTACAATGAGCAGTTCTTC	CASSPEAQPYNEQFF
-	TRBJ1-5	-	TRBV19	TGTGCCAGTAGTATACGGGCAGGGTATAGCAATCAGCCCCAGCATTTT	CASSIRAGYSNQPQHF
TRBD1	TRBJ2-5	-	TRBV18	TGTGCCAGCTCACCAGGGACAGACGAAAGGGGGACCCAGTACTTC	CASSPGTDERGTQYF
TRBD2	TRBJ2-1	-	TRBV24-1	TGTGCCACCAGTGATGCTAGCGGGAATCCCTATGAGCAGTTCTTC	CATSDASGNPYEQFF
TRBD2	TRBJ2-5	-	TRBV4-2	TGTGCCAGCAGCCAAGACCCCGGACTAGCGGGAGGGCCGGGGCAGGAGACCCAGTACTTC	CASSQDPGLAGGPGQETQYF
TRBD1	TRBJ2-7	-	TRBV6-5	TGTGCCAGCAGAGGCGGGACAGGGTACGAGCAGTACTTC	CASRGGTGYEQYF
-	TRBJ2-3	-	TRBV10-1	TGCGCCAGCAGTGAGTCGTACGCGGGGACCACAGATACGCAGTATTTT	CASSESYAGTTDTQYF
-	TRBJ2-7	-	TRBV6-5	TGTGCCAGCACAGGGTTATCTTACGAGCAGTACTTC	CASTGLSYEQYF
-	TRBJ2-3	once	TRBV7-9	TGTGCCAGCAGCTTTTTGGGGGGAGGAGATACGCAGTATTTT	CASSFLGGGDTQYF
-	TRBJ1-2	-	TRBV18	TGTGCCAGCTCACCACAGAAAGGGAGTATTTATGGCTACACCTTC	CASSPQKGSIYGYTF
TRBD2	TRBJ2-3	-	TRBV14	TGTGCCAGCAGCCTGGGACTAGCGGGAGTTGATACGCAGTATTTT	CASSLGLAGVDTQYF
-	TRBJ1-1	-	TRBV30	TGTGCCTGGAGTGTACCGGACAGATCCACTGAAGCTTTCTTT	CAWSVPDRSTEAFF
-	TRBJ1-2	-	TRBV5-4	TGTGCCAGCAGCTCCGGGAGCCCGCTTGACTATGGCTACACCTTC	CASSSGSPLDYGYTF
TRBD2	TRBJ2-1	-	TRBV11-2	TGTGCCAGCAGCATTCCGGGACTAGCGGGCATCAATGAGCAGTTCTTC	CASSIPGLAGINEQFF
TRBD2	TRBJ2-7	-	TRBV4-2	TGTGCCAGCAGCCAAGATCCGCCGGGACTAGGAAGCTCCTACGAGCAGTACTTC	CASSQDPPGLGSSYEQYF
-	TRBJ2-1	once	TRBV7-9	TGTGCCAGCAGCTCCGCGGGATTCTCCTACAATGAGCAGTTCTTC	CASSSAGFSYNEQFF
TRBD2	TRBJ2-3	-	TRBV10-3	TGTGCCATCAGTGAGAGCTATGGGGTACTAGCGGGAGAGCCAGATACGCAGTATTTT	CAISESYGVLAGEPDTQYF
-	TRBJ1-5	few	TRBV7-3	TGTGCCAGCAGCCCAAGTGGGGGCAGTCAGCCCCAGCATTTT	CASSPSGGSQPQHF